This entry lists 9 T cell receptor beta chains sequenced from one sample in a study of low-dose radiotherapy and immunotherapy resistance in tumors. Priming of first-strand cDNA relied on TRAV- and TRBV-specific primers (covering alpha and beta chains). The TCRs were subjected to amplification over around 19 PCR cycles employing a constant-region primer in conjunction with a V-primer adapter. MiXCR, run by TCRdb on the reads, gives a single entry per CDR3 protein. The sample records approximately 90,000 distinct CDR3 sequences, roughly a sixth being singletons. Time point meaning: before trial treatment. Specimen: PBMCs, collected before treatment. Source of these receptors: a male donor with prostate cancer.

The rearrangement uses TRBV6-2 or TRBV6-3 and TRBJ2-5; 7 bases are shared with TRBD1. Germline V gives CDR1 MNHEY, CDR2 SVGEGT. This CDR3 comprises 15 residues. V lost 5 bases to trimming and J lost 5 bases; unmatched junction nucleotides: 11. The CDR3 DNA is TGTGCCAGCAGTGAATCGTCAGGGGGTCGGGAGACCCAGTACTTC. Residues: CASSESSGGRETQYF.

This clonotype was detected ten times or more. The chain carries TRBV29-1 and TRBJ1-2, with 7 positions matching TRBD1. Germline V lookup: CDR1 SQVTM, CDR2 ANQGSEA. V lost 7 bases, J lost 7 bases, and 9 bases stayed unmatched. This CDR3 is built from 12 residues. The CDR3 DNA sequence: TGCAGCGCCCCAGGGGGTTGGGGTGGCTACACCTTC. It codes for CSAPGGWGGYTF.

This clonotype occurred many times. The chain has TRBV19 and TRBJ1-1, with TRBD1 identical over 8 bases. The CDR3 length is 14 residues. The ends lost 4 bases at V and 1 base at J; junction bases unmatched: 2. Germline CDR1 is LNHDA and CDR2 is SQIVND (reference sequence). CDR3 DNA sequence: TGTGCCAGTAGTACGACAGGGGAGAACACTGAAGCTTTCTTT. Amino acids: CASSTTGENTEAFF.

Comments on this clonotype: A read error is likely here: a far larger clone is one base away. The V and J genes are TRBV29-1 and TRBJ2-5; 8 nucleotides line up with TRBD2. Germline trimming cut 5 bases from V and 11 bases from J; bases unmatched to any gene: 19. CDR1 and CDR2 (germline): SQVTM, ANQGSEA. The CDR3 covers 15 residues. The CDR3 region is CSVPLQRTSNNEQYF. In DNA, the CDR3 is TGCAGCGTTCCCTTACAAAGGACTAGCAACAATGAGCAGTACTTC.

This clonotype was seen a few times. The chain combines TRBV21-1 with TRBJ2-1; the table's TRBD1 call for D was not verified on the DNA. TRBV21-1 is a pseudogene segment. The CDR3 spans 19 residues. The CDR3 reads CASSKSGHRFHCSYNEQFF. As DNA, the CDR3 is TGTGCCAGCAGCAAGTCCGGACACCGCTTTCATTGCTCCTACAATGAGCAGTTCTTC.

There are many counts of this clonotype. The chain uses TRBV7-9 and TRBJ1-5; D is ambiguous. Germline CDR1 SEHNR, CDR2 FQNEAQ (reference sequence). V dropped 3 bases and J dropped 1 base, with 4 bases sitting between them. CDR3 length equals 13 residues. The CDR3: CASSLASNQPQHF. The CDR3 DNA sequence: TGTGCCAGCAGCTTGGCGAGCAATCAGCCCCAGCATTTT.

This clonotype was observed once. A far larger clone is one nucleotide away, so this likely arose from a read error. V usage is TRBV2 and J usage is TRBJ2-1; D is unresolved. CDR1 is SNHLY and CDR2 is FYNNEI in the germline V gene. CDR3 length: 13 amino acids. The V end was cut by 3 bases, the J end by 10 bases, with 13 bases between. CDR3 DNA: TGTGCCAGCAGTGAGGGCAGCAACTACGAGCAGTTCTTC. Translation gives CASSEGSNYEQFF.

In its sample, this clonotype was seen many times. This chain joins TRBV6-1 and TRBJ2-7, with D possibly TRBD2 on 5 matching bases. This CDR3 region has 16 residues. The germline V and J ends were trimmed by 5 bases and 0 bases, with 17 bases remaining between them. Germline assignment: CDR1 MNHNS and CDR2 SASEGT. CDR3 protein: CASSYSTTGSSYEQYF. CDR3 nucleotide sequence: TGTGCCAGCAGTTACTCCACGACGGGGAGCTCCTACGAGCAGTACTTC.

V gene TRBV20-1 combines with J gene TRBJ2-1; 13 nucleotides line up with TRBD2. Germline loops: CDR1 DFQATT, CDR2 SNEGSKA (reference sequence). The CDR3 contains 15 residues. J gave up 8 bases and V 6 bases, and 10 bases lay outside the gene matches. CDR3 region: CSAKTSGGPRDEQFF. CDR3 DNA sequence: TGCAGTGCAAAGACTAGCGGGGGGCCGAGGGATGAGCAGTTCTTC.